These 16 T cell receptor beta chains were sequenced from one sample in a study of T cell responses to AZD1222 COVID-19 vaccine. Assay used: immunoSEQ multiplex PCR; TCRdb lists only in-frame clones, some missing. The data hold 150,000 or so clones, with nearly 90% observed a single time. The sequencing used peripheral blood, collected on day 0 of AZD1222 vaccination. Source of these receptors: an adult in good health.

V and J are TRBV29-1 and TRBJ2-1; TRBD2 agrees at 7 bases. The germline gives CDR1 SQVTM, CDR2 ANQGSEA. CDR3 size: 14 residues. V lost 4 bases, J lost 7 bases, and 10 bases stayed unmatched. The CDR3 region has the DNA TGCAGCGTTGTCAGGTGGGAGGGTGGTAATGAGCAGTTCTTC. This encodes CSVVRWEGGNEQFF.

The chain uses TRBV11-3 and TRBJ1-1; D not certain. This CDR3 spans 14 amino acids. CDR1 SGHNT and CDR2 YENEEA come from the germline V gene. Trimming pared 2 bases from V and 0 bases from J, leaving 7 bases between. CDR3 DNA sequence: TGTGCCAGCAGCTTAAGCACACTGAACACTGAAGCTTTCTTT. This codes for CASSLSTLNTEAFF. Combining the CDR3 with reference TRBV11-3 and TRBJ1-1 gives the whole variable domain EAGVVQSPRYKIIEKKQPVAFWCNPISGHNTLYWYLQNLGQGPELLIRYENEEAVDDSQLPKDRFSAERLKGVDSTLKIQPAELGDSAVYLCASSLSTLNTEAFFGQGTRLTVV.

The chain links TRBV5-4 to TRBJ2-1, with D unresolved. Germline values: CDR1 SGHNT, CDR2 YYREEE (reference sequence). V was shortened by 4 bases and J by 5 bases, with 13 bases between the two germline ends. The CDR3 has 14 amino acids. CDR3 in amino acids: CASSKKTGDNEQFF. CDR3 sequence (DNA): TGTGCCAGCAGCAAGAAGACTGGAGACAATGAGCAGTTCTTC.

This clone was recorded once. CDR3 bases: TGTGCCAGCAGCTATCCCGGAGGGGAAAGGTCCGCTTTCTTT. It is translated as CASSYPGGERSAFF. This sequence joins TRBV11-3 and TRBJ1-1; the D gene is possibly TRBD1 (5 bases). Looked up from germline, CDR1 is SGHNT and CDR2 is YENEEA. CDR3 size: 14 residues. Trimming shortened V by 4 bases and J by 11 bases, and 20 bases separated the two germline ends.

The chain carries TRBV5-1 and TRBJ2-1, with 11 bases matching TRBD2. With 7 bases clipped from V and 7 bases from J, the junction kept 10 bases outside the gene matches. The CDR3 consists of 15 residues. Looked up from germline, CDR1 is SGHRS and CDR2 is YFSETQ. The CDR3 DNA is TGCGCCAGCCGCTACCTAGCGGGAGGAGCGAATGAGCAGTTCTTC. Protein product: CASRYLAGGANEQFF.

The V gene is TRBV7-9, the J gene TRBJ1-2; 9 bases are shared with TRBD1. With V trimmed by 5 bases and J by 8 bases, 9 bases remained unmatched. The CDR3 totals 14 residues. Germline CDR1 and CDR2: SEHNR and FQNEAQ (reference sequence). The CDR3 DNA sequence: TGTGCCAGCAGCCGGACAGGGGTTTCGGGAGGCTACACCTTC. Protein sequence: CASSRTGVSGGYTF.

The chain employs TRBV4-2 and TRBJ2-3; the D is unclear. From germline, CDR1 is LGHNA and CDR2 YNFKEQ. Trimming took off 5 bases at V and 1 base at J, with 4 bases between the two ends. CDR3 length equals 12 residues. The CDR3 DNA follows: TGTGCCAGCAGCGGGGGCACAGATACGCAGTATTTT. Encoded protein: CASSGGTDTQYF.

This chain uses TRBV10-3 with TRBJ2-1, with a possible D match to TRBD2 (5 bases). Germline V lookup: CDR1 ENHRY, CDR2 SYGVKD. V was cut by 5 bases and J by 7 bases, with 12 bases left in between. The length of the CDR3 is 13 residues. Here the CDR3 DNA reads TGTGCCATCAGTCTCACTAGTGGGAATGAGCAGTTCTTC. It codes for CAISLTSGNEQFF.

This rearrangement joins TRBV5-4 to TRBJ2-7; the D gene could be TRBD1 or TRBD2 (6 bases each). Germline CDR1 is SGHNT and CDR2 is YYREEE (reference sequence). CDR3 length equals 14 residues. Trimming took off 4 bases at V and 6 bases at J, with 17 bases between the two ends. The CDR3 protein is CASSPGWGAGEQYF. CDR3 DNA sequence: TGTGCCAGCAGCCCGGGTTGGGGGGCCGGCGAGCAGTACTTC.

This sequence joins TRBV5-6 and TRBJ2-4; D remains unclear. This CDR3 has 18 amino acids. The V gene lost 1 base and the J gene lost 3 bases, with 20 bases spanning the gap. Germline V gene lookup returns CDR1 SGHDT and CDR2 YYEEEE. As DNA, the CDR3 is TGTGCCAGCAGCTTGTGGCCCGCCGAGGTGTGGAACAAAAACATTCAGTACTTC. Its translation is CASSLWPAEVWNKNIQYF.

This chain uses TRBV18 with TRBJ1-1, with TRBD1 as a possible D gene (5 bases). Germline-derived CDR1 and CDR2 are KGHSH and LQKENI. This CDR3 has 16 residues. The V end lost 4 bases, the J end lost 6 bases, and 21 bases lay between the germline ends. The CDR3 reads CASSLSPSREGSEAFF. The CDR3 nucleotides read TGTGCCAGCTCACTTTCACCCTCCAGGGAGGGCTCTGAAGCTTTCTTT.

The chain joins TRBV7-2 to TRBJ1-1; 7 bases map to TRBD1. CDR1 and CDR2 (germline): SGHTA, FQGNSA. This CDR3 comprises 14 residues. V was clipped by 5 bases and J by 3 bases; unmatched bases: 6. The CDR3 spells CASSGQRGHTEAFF. The DNA of the CDR3 is TGTGCCAGCAGCGGACAAAGGGGGCACACTGAAGCTTTCTTT.

The rearrangement links TRBV2 to TRBJ2-1; 10 bases agree with TRBD2. The germline CDR1 and CDR2 sequences are SNHLY and FYNNEI. V was clipped by 1 base and J by 8 bases; unmatched bases: 5. This CDR3 is 15 amino acids long. The CDR3 spells CASSEGSGRAHEQFF. CDR3 in DNA: TGTGCCAGCAGTGAAGGGAGCGGGAGGGCCCATGAGCAGTTCTTC.

V usage is TRBV28 and J usage is TRBJ1-1; no firm D call. V was cut by 3 bases and J by 1 base, with 6 bases left in between. Germline lookup yields CDR1 MDHEN and CDR2 SYDVKM. This CDR3 contains 13 residues. The CDR3 sequence is CASSLPGNTEAFF. Here the CDR3 DNA reads TGTGCCAGCAGTTTGCCTGGGAACACTGAAGCTTTCTTT. The complete variable domain, with remaining parts taken from reference TRBV28 and TRBJ1-1, reads DVKVTQSSRYLVKRTGEKVFLECVQDMDHENMFWYRQDPGLGLRLIYFSYDVKMKEKGDIPEGYSVSREKKERFSLILESASTNQTSMYLCASSLPGNTEAFFGQGTRLTVV.

V gene TRBV19 combines with J gene TRBJ2-4; 10 bases agree with TRBD1. Germline trimming cut 7 bases from V and 4 bases from J; bases unmatched to any gene: 10. The germline V gene has CDR1 LNHDA and CDR2 SQIVND (reference sequence). The CDR3 totals 16 residues. CDR3 DNA: TGTGCCAGTAAGACCCAAGGACAGGGGGGAAAAAACATTCAGTACTTC. Its protein product is CASKTQGQGGKNIQYF.

This clone was picked up one time. The genes are TRBV4-2 and TRBJ2-7; 8 bases are shared with TRBD2. V lost 1 base and J lost 3; bases outside the gene matches: 2. The CDR3 is 14 amino acids. Germline V gene lookup returns CDR1 LGHNA and CDR2 YNFKEQ. The CDR3 bases are TGTGCCAGCAGCCAAGCTAGCGGGTACTACGAGCAGTACTTC. Translated: CASSQASGYYEQYF.